Shown below are 24 T cell receptor beta chains from a single sample sequenced in a study of shared clonotypes between healthy human individuals. This table comes from immunoSEQ multiplex PCR, and its TCRdb copy is limited to in-frame clones, with some not included. The profile covers millions of clones, with 85% to 95% appearing a single time and 0.1% to 0.15% taken by the ten largest. The sample was naive CD4+ T cells sorted from blood. Specified subset: CD45RA+ positively selected. All receptors derive from a man aged 18 to 30 in good health.

The table lists this clone with a count of one. The J gene is TRBJ2-5, the V gene TRBV15, with a possible D match to TRBD1 (6 bases). Deletions cut 6 bases from V and 5 bases from J, with 16 bases between. This CDR3 region has 14 residues. CDR1 is LNHNV, CDR2 YYDKDF, per germline (reference sequence). The CDR3 sequence: CATRATGQGETQYF. The CDR3 DNA sequence: TGTGCCACCAGAGCGACGGGCCAGGGGGAGACCCAGTACTTC.

This clone was observed a single time. This rearrangement joins TRBV30 to TRBJ2-1; D is unclear. The CDR3 totals 16 residues. The V and J ends lost 0 bases and 0 bases respectively, with 12 bases between them. Germline lookup yields CDR1 GTSNPN and CDR2 SVGIG (reference sequence). Here the CDR3 reads CAWSVRASGSYNEQFF. The CDR3 nucleotides read TGTGCCTGGAGTGTACGGGCCTCGGGCTCCTACAATGAGCAGTTCTTC.

The chain combines TRBV25-1 with TRBJ2-3; TRBD2 matches 11 bases. V gave up 3 bases and J gave up 10 bases; unmatched junction bases: 9. This CDR3 is 15 amino acids long. Germline V gene data show CDR1 as MGHDK and CDR2 as SYGVNS. CDR3 coding DNA: TGTGCCAGCAGTGAGGCCACTAGCGGGGGACGGGCGCAGTATTTT. Translated: CASSEATSGGRAQYF.

This chain connects TRBV27 to TRBJ1-4; maybe TRBD1 (5 bases). V shed 6 bases and J shed 2 bases, with 13 bases lying between them. The CDR3 covers 15 residues. Germline CDR1 is MNHEY and CDR2 is SMNVEV (reference sequence). Here the CDR3 reads CASSWGGITNEKLFF. The CDR3 region has the DNA TGTGCCAGCAGCTGGGGGGGTATCACTAATGAAAAACTGTTTTTT.

The V gene is TRBV28, the J gene TRBJ2-3; 15 nucleotides align to TRBD2. The V gene end was trimmed by 5 bases and the J gene end by 5 bases; junction bases not matched to a gene: 8. Germline V lookup: CDR1 MDHEN, CDR2 SYDVKM. This CDR3 region has 17 residues. CDR3 bases: TGTGCCAGCAGTGCAAAGGGACTAGCGGGGGGTCGAGATACGCAGTATTTT. Its protein product is CASSAKGLAGGRDTQYF.

This clone was seen just once. This chain uses TRBV6-5 with TRBJ1-2, with D maybe TRBD1 (6 bases). The V gene lost 5 bases and the J gene lost 1 base, with 11 bases spanning the gap. Germline CDR1 and CDR2: MNHEY and SVGAGI. The CDR3 loop spans 14 amino acids. Here the CDR3 reads CASSRGQFNYGYTF. The DNA for the CDR3 is TGTGCCAGCAGTCGAGGACAGTTTAACTATGGCTACACCTTC.

This clone has just one count. The CDR3 nucleotides are TGTGCCACCAGCAGAGATCCTGAGGGCAATGAGCAGTTCTTC. Amino acid sequence: CATSRDPEGNEQFF. V usage is TRBV15 and J usage is TRBJ2-1; D might be TRBD2 (5 bases). V shed 0 bases and J shed 6 bases, with 9 bases lying between them. Germline CDR1 LNHNV, CDR2 YYDKDF (reference sequence). The CDR3 has 14 residues.

This chain uses TRBV11-1 with TRBJ1-4; D is unresolved. V lost 6 bases to trimming and J lost 0 bases, with 8 bases between them. The CDR3 is 14 residues long. Germline CDR1 and CDR2: SGHAT and FQDESV (reference sequence). CDR3 DNA: TGTGCCAGCAGAAGGGCCGCAACTAATGAAAAACTGTTTTTT. Translation: CASRRAATNEKLFF.

The chain combines TRBV7-2 with TRBJ2-3; D possibly corresponds to TRBD2 (5 bases). From germline, CDR1 is SGHTA and CDR2 FQGNSA. The V end was cut by 10 bases, the J end by 5 bases, with 19 bases between. The CDR3 covers 14 residues. CDR3 loop: CAIVSGPLVDTQYF. Here the CDR3 DNA reads TGTGCCATCGTAAGCGGTCCCCTGGTAGATACGCAGTATTTT.

The chain has TRBV18 and TRBJ2-7; 8 bases match TRBD1. V shed 4 bases and J 5 bases; nucleotides not matched to a gene: 7. The germline V gene encodes CDR1 KGHSH and CDR2 LQKENI. This CDR3 has 14 residues. In DNA form, the CDR3 reads TGTGCCAGCTCACGTTACGGGACAGGCGACGAGCAGTACTTC. Protein product: CASSRYGTGDEQYF. Filled out from reference TRBV18 and TRBJ2-7, the complete variable domain reads NAGVMQNPRHLVRRRGQEARLRCSPMKGHSHVYWYRQLPEEGLKFMVYLQKENIIDESGMPKERFSAEFPKEGPSILRIQQVVRGDSAAYFCASSRYGTGDEQYFGPGTRLTVT.

The chain has TRBV7-2 and TRBJ2-5; D perhaps matches TRBD2 (6 bases). The CDR3 is 16 residues long. V gave up 4 bases and J gave up 5 bases, with 20 bases separating them. Germline lookup yields CDR1 SGHTA and CDR2 FQGNSA. Written as DNA, the CDR3 is TGTGCCAGCAGCTCCGGAGGGCCCGTAGTTGGCGAGACCCAGTACTTC. It yields the protein CASSSGGPVVGETQYF.

V gene TRBV30 combines with J gene TRBJ1-6; the D is unclear. CDR3 size: 15 residues. The V end was cut by 0 bases, the J end by 12 bases, with 18 bases between. CDR1 is GTSNPN and CDR2 is SVGIG in the germline V gene (reference sequence). CDR3 DNA sequence: TGTGCCTGGAGTGTAATCGGTTCCTTCGTCCAACCCCTCCACTTT. The encoded protein is CAWSVIGSFVQPLHF.

As regards this clone: Other DNA sequences in this sample translate to the same CDR3. The J gene is TRBJ2-7, the V gene TRBV5-6, with TRBD2 as a possible D gene (5 bases). CDR1 SGHDT and CDR2 YYEEEE come from the germline V gene. The CDR3 totals 14 residues. With 1 base removed from V and 0 bases from J, the gap between germline ends came to 8 bases. CDR3 region: CASSLPGSSYEQYF. For the CDR3, the DNA is TGTGCCAGCAGCTTGCCTGGGAGCTCCTACGAGCAGTACTTC. Full variable domain (outside the CDR3, taken from reference TRBV5-6 and TRBJ2-7): DAGVTQSPTHLIKTRGQQVTLRCSPKSGHDTVSWYQQALGQGPQFIFQYYEEEERQRGNFPDRFSGHQFPNYSSELNVNALLLGDSALYLCASSLPGSSYEQYFGPGTRLTVT.

V usage is TRBV7-8 and J usage is TRBJ2-1; TRBD1 might be the D (5 bases). Germline CDR1 is SGHVS and CDR2 is FQNEAQ. The CDR3 length is 18 residues. The germline V and J ends were trimmed by 5 bases and 7 bases, with 27 bases remaining between them. The chain's CDR3 is CASSHLRAGTDPGNEQFF. For the CDR3, the DNA is TGTGCCAGCAGCCACCTCAGGGCCGGAACAGATCCTGGGAATGAGCAGTTCTTC.

The CDR3 coding sequence is TGCGCCAGCAGCCAAGATCGGGGGACTAGCGGGAGAGGGAGCACAGATACGCAGTATTTT. Encoded protein: CASSQDRGTSGRGSTDTQYF. The chain employs TRBV4-3 and TRBJ2-3, with 14 positions matching TRBD2. Germline V gene lookup returns CDR1 LGHNA and CDR2 YSLEER. After removal of 0 bases from V and 0 bases from J, the junction contained 8 bases not matched to a gene. This CDR3 is built from 20 residues.

CDR3 nucleotide sequence: TGCGCCAGCAGCCAAGACATCCGGACTATTTTTTACGAGCAGTACTTC. It yields the protein CASSQDIRTIFYEQYF. The chain couples TRBV4-3 to TRBJ2-7; a weak D match, TRBD2 (6 bases). CDR1 and CDR2 (germline): LGHNA, YSLEER. V was cut by 0 bases and J by 4 bases, with 16 bases left in between. This CDR3 comprises 16 residues.

The gene calls are TRBV10-3 and TRBJ2-3; TRBD2 matches at 12 bases. Germline trimming cut 0 bases from V and 2 bases from J; bases unmatched to any gene: 3. The CDR3 extends over 17 amino acids. Germline V lookup: CDR1 ENHRY, CDR2 SYGVKD. The CDR3, as DNA: TGTGCCATCAGTGAGTCCCGGACTAGCGGGGTCACAGATACGCAGTATTTT. Its translation is CAISESRTSGVTDTQYF.

As concerns this clone: Additional DNA sequences in this sample encode the identical CDR3. The chain employs TRBV9 and TRBJ2-3; TRBD2 agrees at 7 bases. The CDR3 totals 15 residues. Germline-derived CDR1 and CDR2 are SGDLS and YYNGEE. J gave up 1 base and V 0 bases, and 2 bases lay outside the gene matches. CDR3 residues: CASSVDGGGTDTQYF. The DNA of the CDR3 is TGTGCCAGCAGCGTAGATGGGGGGGGCACAGATACGCAGTATTTT. The full variable domain, in which reference TRBV9 and TRBJ2-3 provide the parts outside the CDR3, is DSGVTQTPKHLITATGQRVTLRCSPRSGDLSVYWYQQSLDQGLQFLIQYYNGEERAKGNILERFSAQQFPDLHSELNLSSLELGDSALYFCASSVDGGGTDTQYFGPGTRLTVL.

In the case of this clone: This specimen includes other DNA sequences encoding the same CDR3. The chain carries TRBV5-1 and TRBJ2-7; TRBD1 matches 9 bases. J gave up 7 bases and V 4 bases, and 6 bases lay outside the gene matches. The CDR3 sequence is 13 residues long. Looked up from germline, CDR1 is SGHRS and CDR2 is YFSETQ. The CDR3 DNA is TGCGCCAGCAGCCCACAGGGGGCTGGGGAGCAGTACTTC. Its translation: CASSPQGAGEQYF.

V usage is TRBV5-4 and J usage is TRBJ2-5; 13 positions match TRBD2. V shed 0 bases, J shed 4 bases, and the junction held 6 bases outside the gene matches. The CDR3 sequence is 17 residues long. In germline, CDR1 is SGHNT, CDR2 YYREEE (reference sequence). Here the CDR3 reads CASSLGGLAGIGETQYF. CDR3 in DNA: TGTGCCAGCAGCTTGGGGGGACTAGCGGGAATAGGAGAGACCCAGTACTTC.

The chain links TRBV5-1 to TRBJ2-7; TRBD1 agrees at 7 bases. This CDR3 region has 14 residues. V was pared by 7 bases and J by 0 bases, with 7 bases of the junction left unmatched. Germline CDR1 reads SGHRS; CDR2 reads YFSETQ. DNA of the CDR3: TGCGCCAGCTGGGCAGGGGGTAGCTCCTACGAGCAGTACTTC. Translation: CASWAGGSSYEQYF.

The gene calls are TRBV7-8 and TRBJ1-1; D call uncertain. This CDR3 region has 13 residues. Trimming cost V 0 bases and J 5 bases, with 7 bases left between them. The germline CDR1 and CDR2 sequences are SGHVS and FQNEAQ. DNA for the CDR3: TGTGCCAGCAGCTTAGCTCATCTTACTGAAGCTTTCTTT. Amino acids: CASSLAHLTEAFF.

The rearrangement joins TRBV6-5 to TRBJ2-2, with D perhaps TRBD2 (5 bases). The V end was cut by 2 bases, the J end by 4 bases, with 11 bases between. Germline V CDR1 and CDR2: MNHEY, SVGAGI. The CDR3 has 15 residues. The CDR3 bases are TGTGCCAGCAGTTACCACAAGACTACCACCGGGGAGCTGTTTTTT. Protein product: CASSYHKTTTGELFF.

This clone was counted once. The rearrangement links TRBV11-3 to TRBJ2-1; 13 positions match TRBD2. Germline CDR1 and CDR2: SGHNT and YENEEA. V was clipped by 5 bases and J by 8 bases; unmatched bases: 9. The CDR3 consists of 16 residues. CDR3 coding DNA: TGTGCCAGCAGCACGTCGGGACTAGCGGGAATTGATGAGCAGTTCTTC. Protein sequence: CASSTSGLAGIDEQFF.